The TCR beta chain described here comes from a study of blood T cells in healthy people across ages. Using a J-beta primer mix together with a sample-barcoded 5' primer, a second PCR was run for roughly 7 to 12 cycles. TCRdb fed the 5' RACE reads into MiXCR, producing one record per CDR3 protein. Altogether about 1.8 million distinct CDR3 sequences are present, around 50% being singletons, with the ten largest covering 2.1%. The germline CDR1 and CDR2 sequences are MNHNY and SVGAGI (reference sequence). Trimming pared 8 bases from V and 3 bases from J, leaving 13 bases between. The CDR3 contains 14 residues.

J is TRBJ2-2 and V is TRBV6-6; a weak D match, TRBD1 (5 bases). The source material was blood. This TCR was sampled from a middle-aged woman in good health. The CDR3 region has the DNA TGTGCCAGCCTCCAGGGTTTTGACACCGGGGAGCTGTTTTTT. Protein: CASLQGFDTGELFF.